This T cell receptor (beta chain) was retrieved from a study of cytomegalovirus exposure and HLA in healthy donors. Study-wide findings and caveats: Whilst most TCR sequences proved rare, a subset of public TCRs occurred across many donors. Altogether, 170 or so TCR beta chains were recorded as cytomegalovirus-associated. Through in vitro validation, a few CMV-associated chains were shown to be specific for CMV antigens.

CDR3 size: 15 residues. Germline values: CDR1 SGHRS, CDR2 YFSETQ. Trimming took 3 bases from V and 5 from J; bases not matched to a gene: 4. Concerning this clone itself: Its antigen is not identified.

The approximately 120-subject validation cohort, separate from the approximately 660-subject first cohort, included the donors. The table came from immunoSEQ multiplex PCR; TCRdb's copy has only in-frame clones and leaves some out. This table has fewer than 400,000 clones, roughly 85% appearing once. Sequences were obtained from PBMCs. The receptor was isolated from a woman between 18 and 30 years old in good health and CMV-seronegative. The chain uses TRBV5-1 and TRBJ2-2, with TRBD1 matching 10 bases. CDR3 DNA: TGCGCCAGCAGCTGGGGACAGGGGCGGACCGGGGAGCTGTTTTTT. This codes for CASSWGQGRTGELFF. Drawing the rest from reference TRBV5-1 and TRBJ2-2, the complete variable domain is KAGVTQTPRYLIKTRGQQVTLSCSPISGHRSVSWYQQTPGQGLQFLFEYFSETQRNKGNFPGRFSGRQFSNSRSEMNVSTLELGDSALYLCASSWGQGRTGELFFGEGSRLTVL.